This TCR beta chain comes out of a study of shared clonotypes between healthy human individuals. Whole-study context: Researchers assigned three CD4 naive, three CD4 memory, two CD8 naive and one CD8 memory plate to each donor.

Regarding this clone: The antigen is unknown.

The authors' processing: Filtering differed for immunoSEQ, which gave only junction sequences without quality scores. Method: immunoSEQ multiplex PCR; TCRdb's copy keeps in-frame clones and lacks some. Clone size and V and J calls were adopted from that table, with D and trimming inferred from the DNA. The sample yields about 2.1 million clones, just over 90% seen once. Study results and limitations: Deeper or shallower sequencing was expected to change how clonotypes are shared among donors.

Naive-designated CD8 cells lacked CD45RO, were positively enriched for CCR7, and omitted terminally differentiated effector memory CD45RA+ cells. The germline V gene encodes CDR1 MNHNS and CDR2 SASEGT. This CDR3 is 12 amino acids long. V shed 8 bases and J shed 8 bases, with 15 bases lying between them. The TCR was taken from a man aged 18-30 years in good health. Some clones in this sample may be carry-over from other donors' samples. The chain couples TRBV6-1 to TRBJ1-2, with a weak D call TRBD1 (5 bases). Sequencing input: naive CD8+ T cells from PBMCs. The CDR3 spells CASGRIGDGYTF. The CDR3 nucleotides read TGTGCCAGCGGCCGTATCGGGGACGGCTACACCTTC.